This T cell receptor beta chain came from a study of blood T cell repertoires in COVID-19. Study details: Sites across the United States, Italy and Spain contributed samples from acute and convalescent COVID-19. T cells, B-cell-depleted T cells, or PBMCs supplied cDNA or gDNA.

Clones were read by immunoSEQ multiplex PCR, and TCRdb kept only the in-frame ones, dropping some. The sample has some 110,000 clones, about nine tenths seen once. Trimming at V came to 0 bases and at J to 4 bases, leaving 10 bases not matched to a gene. Germline V lookup: CDR1 MRHNA, CDR2 SNTAGT. The CDR3 extends over 17 amino acids. This sequence originates from a human donor in a cohort sampled during active COVID-19. The chain couples TRBV6-4 to TRBJ2-3; 7 positions agree with TRBD2. Sequences were obtained from peripheral blood. CDR3 DNA: TGTGCCAGCAGTGACTCCCCTCCGGGGGGAAGTGCAGATACGCAGTATTTT. Protein sequence: CASSDSPPGGSADTQYF.